The 24 T cell receptor beta chains in this list originate from one sample, sequenced in a study of OX40 agonist ivuxolimab in advanced cancers. The library was obtained by the immunoSEQ multiplex PCR assay. The clones in this table, taken by TCRdb from immuneACCESS, are in-frame only. Not every clone is retained; where verified, under half of the shortfall comes from an unresolved V gene, and the cause of the rest is unknown. For this sample the table gives 50,000 to 60,000 clones, of which roughly nine tenths were detected only once. The top ten constitute 5.5% to 7.5% of the sample. The sample in question was CD4+ or CD8+ T cells sorted from blood, obtained in a trial of the OX40 agonist ivuxolimab. These receptors were collected from an adult with an advanced solid tumor such as melanoma, head and neck, liver or kidney cancer.

In this sample, this clone turned up once. The gene calls are TRBV6-5 and TRBJ1-5; D uncertain. Trimming cost V 4 bases and J 6 bases, with 16 bases left between them. CDR1 is MNHEY and CDR2 is SVGAGI in the germline V gene. The CDR3 length is 15 residues. The CDR3 DNA sequence: TGTGCCAGCAGTTCCCCCGAGGAGAACGGTCAGCCCCAGCATTTT. Its protein product is CASSSPEENGQPQHF.

The genes are TRBV4-1 and TRBJ1-6; D is undetermined. The germline V gene encodes CDR1 MGHRA and CDR2 YSYEKL. There are 15 residues in the CDR3. Trimming pared 1 base from V and 6 bases from J, leaving 10 bases between. CDR3 nucleotide sequence: TGCGCCAGCAGCCAAGGACGGGTGAGTAATTCACCCCTCCACTTT. Translated: CASSQGRVSNSPLHF.

The chain is built from TRBV5-1 and TRBJ1-5, with D unclear. V lost 1 base to trimming and J lost 2 bases, with 10 bases between them. The CDR3 is 15 amino acids. Germline CDR1 and CDR2: SGHRS and YFSETQ. CDR3 bases: TGCGCCAGCAGCTTGTTGTGCACCCGCAATCAGCCCCAGCATTTT. This translates into CASSLLCTRNQPQHF.

The V gene is TRBV9, the J gene TRBJ1-1, with a weak D call TRBD1 (5 bases). The CDR3 sequence is 15 residues long. V dropped 0 bases and J dropped 0 bases, with 9 bases sitting between them. Germline CDR1 reads SGDLS; CDR2 reads YYNGEE. The chain's CDR3 is CASSVGGSMNTEAFF. DNA for the CDR3: TGTGCCAGCAGCGTAGGGGGGAGTATGAACACTGAAGCTTTCTTT.

This chain links TRBV7-9 with TRBJ1-4; D is unresolved. The V and J ends lost 5 bases and 5 bases respectively, with 9 bases between them. The CDR3 has 13 residues. Germline lookup yields CDR1 SEHNR and CDR2 FQNEAQ (reference sequence). The DNA of the CDR3 is TGTGCCAGCAGCGCCCCGCAGAATGAAAAACTGTTTTTT. This translates into CASSAPQNEKLFF.

This clone showed up just a few times. Other DNA sequences within the sample encode an identical CDR3. The chain combines TRBV27 with TRBJ2-5; D might be TRBD2 (5 bases). The CDR3 sequence is 14 residues long. The V gene's germline CDR1 is MNHEY and CDR2 SMNVEV (reference sequence). Trimming took off 8 bases at V and 4 bases at J, with 17 bases between the two ends. The CDR3 sequence: CASGPGGRGETQYF. CDR3 in DNA: TGTGCCAGCGGGCCAGGAGGTCGAGGAGAGACCCAGTACTTC.

The chain uses TRBV16 and TRBJ2-7; the D gene is possibly TRBD2 (5 bases). The germline V gene has CDR1 KGHSY and CDR2 FQNENV. The germline V and J ends were trimmed by 5 bases and 3 bases, with 26 bases remaining between them. The CDR3 has 18 amino acids. In DNA, the CDR3 is TGTGCCAGCAGCGGTAACGTCCGGGAATCCCCAAAACACTACGAGCAGTACTTC. This translates into CASSGNVRESPKHYEQYF.

In its sample, this clone was seen a few times. The chain uses TRBV9 and TRBJ1-2; D is perhaps TRBD1 (6 bases). This CDR3 has 15 residues. Germline V gene data show CDR1 as SGDLS and CDR2 as YYNGEE. V was clipped by 0 bases and J by 4 bases, with 13 bases between them. This CDR3 reads CASSVATGTPYGYTF. The CDR3 bases are TGTGCCAGCAGCGTAGCTACAGGGACCCCCTATGGCTACACCTTC.

This sequence joins TRBV18 and TRBJ1-2, with TRBD1 identical over 7 bases. The CDR3 contains 14 residues. Germline values: CDR1 KGHSH, CDR2 LQKENI. The junction had 4 bases not matched to a gene; V was cut back by 3 bases and J by 3 bases. CDR3 sequence reads: CASSPGQVYYGYTF. The CDR3 bases are TGTGCCAGCTCACCCGGACAGGTTTACTATGGCTACACCTTC.

The CDR3 spells CASREDEPYEQYF. CDR3 nucleotide sequence: TGTGCCAGCAGGGAGGACGAGCCCTACGAGCAGTACTTC. This chain joins TRBV27 and TRBJ2-7, with TRBD2 as a possible D gene (5 bases). CDR1 MNHEY and CDR2 SMNVEV come from the germline V gene (reference sequence). The CDR3 contains 13 residues. Trimming removed 6 bases at V and 2 bases at J, with 11 bases between.

The chain combines TRBV7-9 with TRBJ2-5; 9 positions agree with TRBD1. The J call may be mistaken, given a closer DNA end match to TRBJ2-7. CDR1 is SEHNR and CDR2 is FQNEAQ in the germline V gene (reference sequence). CDR3 length equals 16 residues. In DNA, the CDR3 is TGTGCCAGCAGCTACCCACAGACAGGGGGCTCCTACGAGCAGTACTTC. It specifies CASSYPQTGGSYEQYF.

The chain carries TRBV19 and TRBJ2-1; 10 positions agree with TRBD2. J gave up 6 bases and V 1 base, and 3 bases lay outside the gene matches. Germline lookup yields CDR1 LNHDA and CDR2 SQIVND (reference sequence). The CDR3 runs to 15 residues. The DNA for the CDR3 is TGTGCCAGTAGTATAGGTCTAGCGGGAGCCAATGAGCAGTTCTTC. Translating it yields CASSIGLAGANEQFF.

The CDR3 DNA reads as TGCGCCAGCAGCCCAGGGGTAGGGTACGAGCAGTACGTC. Protein product: CASSPGVGYEQYV. The J gene is TRBJ2-7, the V gene TRBV4-1; possible D gene TRBD1, 6 bases. The CDR3 loop spans 13 amino acids. The germline V gene has CDR1 MGHRA and CDR2 YSYEKL. V was clipped by 4 bases and J by 4 bases, with 11 bases between them.

The chain recombines TRBV11-2 with TRBJ2-4; D remains unclear. V was shortened by 1 base and J by 2 bases, with 9 bases between the two germline ends. CDR1 is SGHAT and CDR2 is FQNNGV in the germline V gene. CDR3 length equals 15 residues. The CDR3: CASSLASSPKNIQYF. The CDR3, as DNA: TGTGCCAGCAGCTTAGCTTCGTCTCCCAAAAACATTCAGTACTTC.

V gene TRBV9 combines with J gene TRBJ1-6; TRBD1 agrees at 7 bases. Trimming at V came to 0 bases and at J to 6 bases, leaving 3 bases not matched to a gene. Germline assignment: CDR1 SGDLS and CDR2 YYNGEE. The CDR3 loop spans 15 amino acids. The CDR3, as DNA: TGTGCCAGCAGCGTAGCTGGGGACAGTAATTCACCCCTCCACTTT. This translates into CASSVAGDSNSPLHF.

This clone was seen a few times. This chain links TRBV2 with TRBJ1-1, with 8 nucleotides matching TRBD1. Germline V gives CDR1 SNHLY, CDR2 FYNNEI. The V and J ends lost 9 bases and 6 bases, in that order; junction bases with no gene match: 3. The CDR3 is made up of 11 amino acids. The CDR3: CASLTGAEAFF. The CDR3 DNA reads TGTGCCAGTCTGACAGGGGCTGAAGCTTTCTTT.

This chain links TRBV5-4 with TRBJ1-3; no firm D call. This CDR3 spans 13 amino acids. Germline V lookup: CDR1 SGHNT, CDR2 YYREEE (reference sequence). V lost 4 bases, J lost 4 bases, and 9 bases lay in between. The CDR3 nucleotides are TGTGCCAGCAGCCCCCGTGGGGGAAACACCATATATTTT. It yields the protein CASSPRGGNTIYF. The variable domain in full, with the rest retrieved from reference TRBV5-4 and TRBJ1-3, is ETGVTQSPTHLIKTRGQQVTLRCSSQSGHNTVSWYQQALGQGPQFIFQYYREEENGRGNFPPRFSGLQFPNYSSELNVNALELDDSALYLCASSPRGGNTIYFGEGSWLTVV.

By frequency in the sample, this clone is medium-sized. The chain uses TRBV29-1 and TRBJ1-5; TRBD1 matches at 12 bases. This CDR3 has 15 residues. CDR1 is SQVTM, CDR2 ANQGSEA, per germline. With 4 bases clipped from V and 8 bases from J, the junction kept 9 bases outside the gene matches. CDR3 region: CSVVGDRGLGEPQHF. CDR3 sequence (DNA): TGCAGCGTTGTAGGGGACAGGGGGCTTGGAGAGCCCCAGCATTTT.

This clone has only a few counts. V usage is TRBV11-2 and J usage is TRBJ1-2; D not resolved. The CDR3 covers 13 residues. In germline, CDR1 is SGHAT, CDR2 FQNNGV. Trimming left V 0 bases short and J 6 bases short, with 8 bases between. Here the CDR3 DNA reads TGTGCCAGCAGCTTAGATACACTTCATGGCTACACCTTC. This codes for CASSLDTLHGYTF.

The chain is built from TRBV18 and TRBJ2-7; D unresolved. There are 13 residues in the CDR3. The germline CDR1 and CDR2 sequences are KGHSH and LQKENI. V shed 2 bases and J shed 0 bases, with 5 bases lying between them. CDR3 protein: CASSPGVSYEQYV. CDR3 bases: TGTGCCAGCTCACCAGGGGTCTCCTACGAGCAGTACGTC.

The chain recombines TRBV11-2 with TRBJ2-1; D perhaps matches TRBD1 (7 bases). Looked up from germline, CDR1 is SGHAT and CDR2 is FQNNGV. This CDR3 has 18 amino acids. The ends were cut back, 3 bases at V and 8 bases at J, with 26 bases in the middle. Here the CDR3 reads CASSFAALQGGGEDEQFF. The CDR3 region has the DNA TGTGCCAGCAGCTTTGCCGCCCTCCAAGGGGGCGGGGAAGATGAGCAGTTCTTC.

The V call is TRBV27, the J call TRBJ1-4; the D is unclear. CDR3 size: 15 residues. Per the germline V gene, CDR1 is MNHEY and CDR2 is SMNVEV (reference sequence). V was trimmed by 6 bases and J by 5 bases, leaving 16 bases between them. Here the CDR3 reads CASSQSPGGNEKLFF. CDR3 bases: TGTGCCAGCAGCCAGAGCCCAGGTGGGAATGAAAAACTGTTTTTT.

The chain has TRBV6-6 and TRBJ2-7; TRBD1 matches at 7 bases. V shed 2 bases, J shed 3 bases, and the junction held 10 bases outside the gene matches. CDR3 size: 16 residues. Germline values: CDR1 MNHNY, CDR2 SVGAGI (reference sequence). The CDR3 sequence: CASSYTAEAGGYEQYF. The CDR3 coding sequence is TGTGCCAGCAGTTACACGGCGGAGGCAGGGGGCTACGAGCAGTACTTC.

This clone occurred a few times. This sequence joins TRBV4-1 and TRBJ1-1; no clear D gene. V lost 1 base, J lost 3 bases, and 6 bases lay in between. The germline CDR1 and CDR2 sequences are MGHRA and YSYEKL. The CDR3 spans 13 residues. The CDR3: CASSQATHTEAFF. The CDR3 DNA reads TGCGCCAGCAGCCAAGCGACTCACACTGAAGCTTTCTTT.